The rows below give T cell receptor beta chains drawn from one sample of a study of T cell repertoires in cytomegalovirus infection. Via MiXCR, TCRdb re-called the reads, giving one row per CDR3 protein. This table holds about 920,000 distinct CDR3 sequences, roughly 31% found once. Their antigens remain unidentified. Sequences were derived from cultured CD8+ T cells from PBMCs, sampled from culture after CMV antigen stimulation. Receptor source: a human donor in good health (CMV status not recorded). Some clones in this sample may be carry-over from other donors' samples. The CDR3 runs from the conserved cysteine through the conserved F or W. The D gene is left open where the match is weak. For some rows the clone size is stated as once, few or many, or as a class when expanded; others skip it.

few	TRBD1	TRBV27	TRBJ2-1	TGTGCCAGCAGTCCAGGGGACAGGTCCAATGAGCAGTTCTTC	CASSPGDRSNEQFF
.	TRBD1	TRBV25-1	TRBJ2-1	TGTGCCAGCAGTGAATATAAGGGACAGTTGAAGTTCTTC	CASSEYKGQLKFF
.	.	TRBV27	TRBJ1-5	TGTGCCAGCAGTCTAGCACAGGGATTGGGTCAGCCCCAGCATTTT	CASSLAQGLGQPQHF
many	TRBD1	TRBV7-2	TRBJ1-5	TGTGCCAGCAGCTTAGCGTTTGGGACAGCTTTATATCAGCCCCAGCATTTT	CASSLAFGTALYQPQHF
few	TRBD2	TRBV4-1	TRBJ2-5	TGCGCCAGCAGCCAAGCTAGCGGGGCTTGGGGAGAGACCCAGTACTTC	CASSQASGAWGETQYF
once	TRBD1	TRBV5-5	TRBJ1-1	TGTGCCAGCAGCTTGGATCGGACAGGGAAAACTGAAGCTTTCTTT	CASSLDRTGKTEAFF
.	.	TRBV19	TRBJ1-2	TGTGCCAGTAGTCCCCCGGGGGCGTTTAACTATGGCTACACCTTC	CASSPPGAFNYGYTF
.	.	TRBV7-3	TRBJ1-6	TGTGTCAGCAGCTTAGAAGTCGGGACGGATTTTCATAATTCACCCCTCCACTTT	CVSSLEVGTDFHNSPLHF
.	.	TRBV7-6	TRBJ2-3	TGTGCCAGCAGCTCGAGGGCCCCGAAGGTGGCAGATACGCAGTATTTT	CASSSRAPKVADTQYF
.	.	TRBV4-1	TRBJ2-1	TGCGCCAGCAGCCAACCAGGTGTCTACAATGAGCAGTTCTTC	CASSQPGVYNEQFF
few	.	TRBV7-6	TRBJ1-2	TGTGCCAGCAGCTCCAGACCGAGGGTCTATGGCTACACCTTC	CASSSRPRVYGYTF
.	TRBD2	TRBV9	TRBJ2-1	TGTGCCAGCAGCGTAGAACTAGCGGCCACCTACAATGAGCAGTTCTTC	CASSVELAATYNEQFF
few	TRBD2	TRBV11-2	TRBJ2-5	TGTGCCAGCAGCTTAGGCGGGGGTCGGGATTCGGAGACCCAGTACTTC	CASSLGGGRDSETQYF
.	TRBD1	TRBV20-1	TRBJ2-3	TGCAGTGCTAGGCCACAGGGGGACAGCACAGATACGCAGTATTTT	CSARPQGDSTDTQYF
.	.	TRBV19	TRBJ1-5	TGTACCAGTATCAATGAAGGGGTTAGCAATCAGCCCCAGCATTTT	CTSINEGVSNQPQHF
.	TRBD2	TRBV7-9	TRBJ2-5	TGTGCCAGCAGCTTCCCAAGTGCGGGGGGCCAAGAGACCCAGTACTTC	CASSFPSAGGQETQYF
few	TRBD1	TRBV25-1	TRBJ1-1	TGTGCCAGCATACAGGGGGTGAGAGCTTTCTTT	CASIQGVRAFF
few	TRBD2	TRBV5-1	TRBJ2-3	TGCGCCAGCAGCTTACCGACTAGCGGGGGCCATAGCATTCACACAGATACGCAGTATTTT	CASSLPTSGGHSIHTDTQYF
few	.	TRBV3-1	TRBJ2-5	TGTGCCAGCAGCCCAGACCTGGGTCCCAAGACCCAGTACTTC	CASSPDLGPKTQYF
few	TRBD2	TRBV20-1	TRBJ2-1	TGCAGTGCCATAGGGACTACCACCCGGGAGCAGTTCTTC	CSAIGTTTREQFF
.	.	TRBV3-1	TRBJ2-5	TGTGCCAGCAGCCAAGATCACAGGCGATGGACTCAAGAGACCCAGTACTTC	CASSQDHRRWTQETQYF
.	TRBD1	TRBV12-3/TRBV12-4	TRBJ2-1	TGTGCCAGCACCGACGTGCCCGGACAGGGGGAGTTCTTC	CASTDVPGQGEFF
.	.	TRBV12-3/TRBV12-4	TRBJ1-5	TGTGCCAGCAGTTTTTTGGTCGGTCGGGGGGCGGGCAATCAGCCCCAGCATTTT	CASSFLVGRGAGNQPQHF
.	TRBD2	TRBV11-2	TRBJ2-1	TGTGCCAGCAGCTTAGCGGGGAGGGTGTCCTACAATGAGCAGTTCTTC	CASSLAGRVSYNEQFF
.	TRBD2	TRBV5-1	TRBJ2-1	TGCGCCAGCAGCTTGGGACTAGCGGGGGGGCCCGTCAGGGACAATGAGCAGTTCTTC	CASSLGLAGGPVRDNEQFF
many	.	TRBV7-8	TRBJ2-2	TGTGCCAGCATCTCAGATCGCTCGGCCGGGGAGCTGTTTTTT	CASISDRSAGELFF
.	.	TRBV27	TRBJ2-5	TGTGCCAGCAGTTCGGGTATAAATCAAGAGACCCAGTACTTC	CASSSGINQETQYF
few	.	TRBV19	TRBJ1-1	TGTGCCAGTAGTATAATTAACATCCACACTGAAGCTTTCTTT	CASSIINIHTEAFF
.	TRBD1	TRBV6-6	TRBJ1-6	TGTGCCAGCAGTTACACCCCAGGGGGGAATTCACCCCTCCACTTT	CASSYTPGGNSPLHF
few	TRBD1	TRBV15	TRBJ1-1	TGTGCCACCAGCAGTCCCCCGGGACAGTTGGTCTGGGACACTGAAGCTTTCTTT	CATSSPPGQLVWDTEAFF
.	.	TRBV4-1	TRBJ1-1	TGCGCCAGCAGCCAAGGGGTAGCGTTGAACACTGAAGCTTTCTTT	CASSQGVALNTEAFF
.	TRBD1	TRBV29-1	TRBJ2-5	TGCAGCGTCCTCAGATTGACAGGGAAGGAAGGAGAGACCCAGTACTTC	CSVLRLTGKEGETQYF
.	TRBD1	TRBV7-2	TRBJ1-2	TGTGCCAGCAGCTTAGTAGGGGGACAGGCCACCTTC	CASSLVGGQATF
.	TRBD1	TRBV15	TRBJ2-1	TGTGCCACCAGCACGACAGGGGGCGGCGATGAGCAGTTCTTC	CATSTTGGGDEQFF
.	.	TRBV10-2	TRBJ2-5	TGCGCCAGCAGTATAGGGGGATACACGGAGACCCAGTACTTC	CASSIGGYTETQYF
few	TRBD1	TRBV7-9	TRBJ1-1	TGTGCCAGCACCGGGACAGGGCGAGGTACTGAAGCTTTCTTT	CASTGTGRGTEAFF
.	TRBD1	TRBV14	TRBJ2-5	TGTGCCAGCAGCCAAGAATATTACCGGGACAGAAAAGAGACCCAGTACTTC	CASSQEYYRDRKETQYF
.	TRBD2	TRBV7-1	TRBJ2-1	TGTGCCAGCAGCTGGAGCGGGGTCAGCTCCTACAATGAGCAGTTCTTC	CASSWSGVSSYNEQFF
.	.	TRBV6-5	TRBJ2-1	TGTGCCAGCAGTTACGGAGGGACAGACCACAATGAGCAGTTCTTC	CASSYGGTDHNEQFF
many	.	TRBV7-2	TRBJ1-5	TGTGCCAGCAGCCCCGGACCCTATAGCAATCAGCCCCAGCATTTT	CASSPGPYSNQPQHF
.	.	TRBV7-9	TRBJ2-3	TGTGCCAGCAGCCCTTCCTACGGGGGGCCGAATACGCAGTATTTT	CASSPSYGGPNTQYF
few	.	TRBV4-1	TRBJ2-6	TGCGCCAGCAGCCAAGAGGCACCCGGGGCCAACGTCCTGACTTTC	CASSQEAPGANVLTF
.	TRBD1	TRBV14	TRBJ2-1	TGTGCCAGCAGCCGTTGGGACAGCGAATACAATGAGCAGTTCTTC	CASSRWDSEYNEQFF
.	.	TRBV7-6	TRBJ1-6	TGTGCCAGCAGCTTAGCATTGGCATCAGTAGGCTCCTATAATTCACCCCTCCACTTT	CASSLALASVGSYNSPLHF
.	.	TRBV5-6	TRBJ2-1	TGTGCCAGCAGCTTGGTCCAATACGAGGGTTCCTCCTACAATGAGCAGTTCTTC	CASSLVQYEGSSYNEQFF
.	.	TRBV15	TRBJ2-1	TGTGTCACCAGCACCCCCACCCGGATCCATGAGCAGTTCTTC	CVTSTPTRIHEQFF
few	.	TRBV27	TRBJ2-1	TGTGCCAGCAGCCTTGGAGGGGGGATCGCCTACAATGAGCAGTTCTTC	CASSLGGGIAYNEQFF
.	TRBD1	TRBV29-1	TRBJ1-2	TGCAGCGGTGGGCCGGGACAGCTTAACTATGGCTACACCTTC	CSGGPGQLNYGYTF
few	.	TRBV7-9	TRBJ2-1	TGTGCCAGCAGCTCCACCGGGACGCCCGGGAATGAGCAGTTCTTC	CASSSTGTPGNEQFF
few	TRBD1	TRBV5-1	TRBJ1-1	TGCGCCAGCACCTTCGGGACAGGGGTTACTGAAGCTTTCTTT	CASTFGTGVTEAFF
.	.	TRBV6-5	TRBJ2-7	TGTGCCAGCAGTACGACTGGGGAGCAGTACTTC	CASSTTGEQYF
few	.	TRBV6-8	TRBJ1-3	TGTGCCAGCAGTTCCATCGGACCCACTGGGGGATCTGGAAACACCATATATTTT	CASSSIGPTGGSGNTIYF
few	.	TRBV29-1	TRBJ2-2	TGCAGCGTTGAAGACATAAACACCGGGGAGCTGTTTTTT	CSVEDINTGELFF
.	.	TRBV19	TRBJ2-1	TGTGCCACCGGTCTGCTAGGGTTTAATGAGCAGTTCTTC	CATGLLGFNEQFF
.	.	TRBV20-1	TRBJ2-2	TGCAGTGCTAGACTCCTCGCGAACACCGGGGAGCTGTTTTTT	CSARLLANTGELFF